The 20 T cell receptor beta chains in this list originate from one sample, sequenced in a study of blood T cells in healthy people across ages. PCR was performed a second time for about 6 to 11 cycles using a sample-barcoded 5' primer and a J-beta primer mix. Each CDR3 protein is one row after TCRdb ran MiXCR on the 5' RACE reads. The sample has 850,000 to 1,100,000 distinct CDR3 sequences; 30% to 40% are singletons. The sequenced sample consisted of blood. These receptors were obtained from a man between 18 and 35 years old in good health.

The J gene is TRBJ1-6, the V gene TRBV6-1; D might be TRBD1 (6 bases). Germline CDR1 reads MNHNS; CDR2 reads SASEGT. This CDR3 region has 15 residues. V gave up 1 base and J gave up 8 bases, with 12 bases separating them. The CDR3 loop reads CASSEEQGDDSPLHF. For the CDR3, the DNA is TGTGCCAGCAGTGAAGAACAGGGAGACGATTCACCCCTCCACTTT.

The V call is TRBV7-9, the J call TRBJ1-4; D is undetermined. This CDR3 is built from 14 residues. Between the trimmed V and J ends, which lost 5 bases and 7 bases, there was a span of 14 bases. Germline V gene sequence: CDR1 SEHNR, CDR2 FQNEAQ (reference sequence). CDR3 in amino acids: CASSLNSMGEKLFF. The CDR3 DNA reads TGTGCCAGCAGCCTGAATTCGATGGGTGAAAAACTGTTTTTT.

The rearrangement joins TRBV28 to TRBJ1-5, with D hard to call. The CDR3 totals 13 residues. V was shortened by 6 bases and J by 6 bases, with 12 bases between the two germline ends. CDR1 MDHEN and CDR2 SYDVKM come from the germline V gene. CDR3 sequence (DNA): TGTGCCAGCAGGTCCGGGTGGGGTCAGCCCCAGCATTTT. Protein: CASRSGWGQPQHF.

This clonotype was counted only a few times. The chain employs TRBV4-3 and TRBJ2-3; D is uncertain. Trimming pared 0 bases from V and 4 bases from J, leaving 2 bases between. There are 12 residues in the CDR3. Germline CDR1 is LGHNA and CDR2 is YSLEER. CDR3 nucleotide sequence: TGCGCCAGCAGCCAAGAGCCAGATACGCAGTATTTT. This gives the protein CASSQEPDTQYF.

The chain couples TRBV4-3 to TRBJ1-1; D call uncertain. The CDR3 consists of 14 residues. In germline, CDR1 is LGHNA, CDR2 YSLEER. Trimming left V 6 bases short and J 4 bases short, with 15 bases between. The CDR3 protein is CASSKLQRGTEAFF. Here the CDR3 DNA reads TGCGCCAGCAGTAAACTTCAACGGGGCACTGAAGCTTTCTTT.

This clonotype was seen more than once but under ten times. The chain employs TRBV27 and TRBJ1-6; possibly TRBD1 for D (5 bases). Germline lookup yields CDR1 MNHEY and CDR2 SMNVEV (reference sequence). V shed 1 base and J shed 13 bases, with 14 bases lying between them. The CDR3 is 14 residues long. The CDR3 region is CASSLYRFGAPLHF. The CDR3, as DNA: TGTGCCAGCAGTTTATACAGGTTTGGGGCTCCCCTCCACTTT.

This clonotype turned up a few times. The rearrangement uses TRBV9 and TRBJ1-1; no clear D. With 0 bases removed from V and 11 bases from J, the gap between germline ends came to 20 bases. Per germline, CDR1 SGDLS and CDR2 YYNGEE. This CDR3 is built from 15 residues. As DNA, the CDR3 is TGTGCCAGCAGCGTAGCCCCTGGGCGGCGGAATTCGGCTTTCTTT. Its translation: CASSVAPGRRNSAFF.

V gene TRBV6-2 or TRBV6-3 combines with J gene TRBJ1-2; no definite D call. CDR1 and CDR2 (germline): MNHEY, SVGEGT. This CDR3 region has 13 residues. V lost 5 bases and J 4 bases, leaving 11 bases between the germline ends. The CDR3 nucleotides are TGTGCCAGCAGTCCATTAATCAGCTATGGCTACACCTTC. Its protein is CASSPLISYGYTF.

This chain uses TRBV20-1 with TRBJ1-4, with TRBD1 identical over 9 bases. Germline CDR1 and CDR2: DFQATT and SNEGSKA (reference sequence). The CDR3 sequence is 13 residues long. V shed 1 base, J shed 8 bases, and the junction held 2 bases outside the gene matches. In DNA form, the CDR3 reads TGCAGTGCTAGAGGGGACAGGGCCGAAAAACTGTTTTTT. This translates into CSARGDRAEKLFF.

To note about this clonotype: The germline gene is not matched at one end of the junction; a read error may be the cause. The CDR3 sequence is CASSPRYRGISHTRYF. CDR3 sequence (DNA): TGTGCCAGCAGTCCCCGGTACAGGGGTATTTCACATACGCGGTATTTT. This chain uses TRBV12-3 or TRBV12-4 with TRBJ2-3; TRBD1 matches 7 bases. This CDR3 has 16 amino acids.

The CDR3 here is CASSPRPANSNQPQHF. The CDR3 nucleotides are TGTGCCAGCTCACCACGGCCCGCTAATAGCAATCAGCCCCAGCATTTT. The V call is TRBV18, the J call TRBJ1-5; D is unresolved. Per the germline V gene, CDR1 is KGHSH and CDR2 is LQKENI. This CDR3 region has 16 residues. V was shortened by 1 base and J by 0 bases, with 10 bases between the two germline ends.

The chain combines TRBV28 with TRBJ2-1, with 12 bases identical to TRBD2. Germline V gene data show CDR1 as MDHEN and CDR2 as SYDVKM. The V and J ends lost 3 bases and 7 bases, in that order; junction bases with no gene match: 10. The CDR3 extends over 17 amino acids. The CDR3 loop is CASSFSSSGRAKNEQFF. In DNA, the CDR3 is TGTGCCAGCAGTTTTTCATCTAGCGGGAGGGCCAAGAATGAGCAGTTCTTC.

CDR3 nucleotides: TGTGCCAGCAGATTAAACCGGGGGAGCGGCTACACCTTC. This codes for CASRLNRGSGYTF. This sequence joins TRBV7-2 and TRBJ1-2, with D perhaps matching TRBD1 (5 bases). Trimming removed 6 bases at V and 8 bases at J, with 16 bases between. CDR1 is SGHTA and CDR2 is FQGNSA in the germline V gene. This CDR3 comprises 13 residues.

There are a few counts of this clonotype. The V call is TRBV4-2, the J call TRBJ2-3; tentatively, D is TRBD1 (6 bases). There are 14 residues in the CDR3. CDR1 and CDR2 from the germline V gene are LGHNA and YNFKEQ. The germline V and J ends were trimmed by 0 bases and 4 bases, with 8 bases remaining between them. The CDR3 bases are TGTGCCAGCAGCCAAGAAGACAGGTCAGATACGCAGTATTTT. This translates into CASSQEDRSDTQYF.

This clonotype was counted between two and nine times. The chain joins TRBV5-1 to TRBJ2-7; a weak D match, TRBD1 (6 bases). Per the germline V gene, CDR1 is SGHRS and CDR2 is YFSETQ. V lost 0 bases and J lost 0, with 10 bases in between. The length of the CDR3 is 15 residues. The CDR3 loop is CASSLGTVSSYEQYF. The DNA of the CDR3 is TGCGCCAGCAGCTTGGGGACAGTAAGCTCCTACGAGCAGTACTTC.

V and J are TRBV7-9 and TRBJ1-2; D is ambiguous. CDR3 length equals 12 residues. V was shortened by 7 bases and J by 4 bases, with 10 bases between the two germline ends. Germline V gene sequence: CDR1 SEHNR, CDR2 FQNEAQ (reference sequence). The CDR3 region has the DNA TGTGCCAGCACCATTGGGGTCTATGGCTACACCTTC. Translated: CASTIGVYGYTF. Supplemented by reference TRBV7-9 and TRBJ1-2, the full variable domain reads DTGVSQNPRHKITKRGQNVTFRCDPISEHNRLYWYRQTLGQGPEFLTYFQNEAQLEKSRLLSDRFSAERPKGSFSTLEIQRTEQGDSAMYLCASTIGVYGYTFGSGTRLTVV.

J is TRBJ2-1 and V is TRBV19; tentative D call: TRBD2 (5 bases). The CDR3 is 16 residues long. Germline assignment: CDR1 LNHDA and CDR2 SQIVND (reference sequence). V was trimmed by 6 bases and J by 0 bases, leaving 15 bases between them. CDR3 in DNA: TGTGCCAGTAGCCTGAATAGCGACCTCTCCTACAATGAGCAGTTCTTC. Encoded protein: CASSLNSDLSYNEQFF.

This clonotype showed up many times. The chain combines TRBV4-3 with TRBJ2-1; TRBD1 might be the D (6 bases). CDR1 and CDR2 from the germline V gene are LGHNA and YSLEER. There are 14 residues in the CDR3. V lost 2 bases, J lost 3 bases, and 8 bases lay in between. CDR3 sequence: CASSQTGIYNEQFF. The CDR3, as DNA: TGCGCCAGCAGCCAAACAGGGATCTACAATGAGCAGTTCTTC.

This clonotype was seen only a few times. The gene calls are TRBV12-3 or TRBV12-4 and TRBJ2-7; either TRBD1 or TRBD2 may supply D (5 bases each). TRBJ2-4 explains the end of the DNA better; the J call may be wrong. The CDR3 contains 16 residues. The CDR3 reads CASSFRQQMRENIQYF. The CDR3 bases are TGTGCCAGCAGTTTTCGACAGCAAATGAGGGAAAACATTCAGTACTTC.

This clonotype was counted ten times or more. The gene calls are TRBV29-1 and TRBJ2-5; D unclear. This CDR3 is built from 13 residues. Looked up from germline, CDR1 is SQVTM and CDR2 is ANQGSEA. V was cut by 1 base and J by 1 base, with 7 bases left in between. DNA for the CDR3: TGCAGCGTTGAAGTCCCAAGCCAAGAGACCCAGTACTTC. Residues: CSVEVPSQETQYF.